This record concerns one TCR beta chain sequence. In the authors' workflow: Scientists estimated how many nucleated cells there were by amplifying reference gene primers. This table comes from immunoSEQ multiplex PCR, and its TCRdb copy is limited to in-frame clones, with some not included. Clonal size and the V and J genes are those of that table, whereas D and trimming came from the DNA. Found here are some 240,000 clones, 80% to 90% of them singletons; the top ten hold about a tenth. Patients from Seattle were sampled longitudinally, starting during active infection. The data originate from a study of blood T cell repertoires in COVID-19. Across the whole study: PBMCs, B-cell-depleted T cells, or T cells were the source of the cDNA or gDNA that made up the material.

Looked up from germline, CDR1 is SGDLS and CDR2 is YYNGEE. Trimming pared 3 bases from V and 2 bases from J, leaving 12 bases between. This CDR3 comprises 14 residues. This TCR derives from a woman in her seventies with COVID-19, enrolled during active disease. The specimen was peripheral blood. The rearrangement links TRBV9 to TRBJ2-7; D is unclear. CDR3 nucleotides: TGTGCCAGCAGCGGTAACAGTCAGGCCTACGAGCAGTACTTC. It encodes CASSGNSQAYEQYF.